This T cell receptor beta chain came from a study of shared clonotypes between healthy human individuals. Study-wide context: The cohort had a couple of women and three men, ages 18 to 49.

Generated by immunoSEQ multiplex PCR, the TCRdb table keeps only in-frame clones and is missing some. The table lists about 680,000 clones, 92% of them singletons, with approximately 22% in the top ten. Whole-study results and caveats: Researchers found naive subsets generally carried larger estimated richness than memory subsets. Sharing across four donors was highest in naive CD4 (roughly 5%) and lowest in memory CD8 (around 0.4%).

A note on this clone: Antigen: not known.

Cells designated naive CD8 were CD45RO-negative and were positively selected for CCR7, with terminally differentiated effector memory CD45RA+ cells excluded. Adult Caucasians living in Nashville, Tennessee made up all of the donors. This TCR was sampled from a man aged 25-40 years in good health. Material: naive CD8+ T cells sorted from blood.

Here the CDR3 DNA reads TGTGCCAGCAGTGAAAGCATGGTAGAGACCCAGTACTTC. This encodes CASSESMVETQYF. The genes are TRBV25-1 and TRBJ2-5; D gene ambiguous. The CDR3 consists of 13 residues. Per the germline V gene, CDR1 is MGHDK and CDR2 is SYGVNS. V was trimmed by 2 bases and J by 4 bases, leaving 8 bases between them.